Presented here are 19 T cell receptor beta chains from one specimen sequenced in a study of shared clonotypes between healthy human individuals. Sequenced by immunoSEQ multiplex PCR; TCRdb stores in-frame clones only, minus some. The sample yields more than 900,000 clones, about four fifths seen once. The sample comprised memory CD4+ T cells from PBMCs. Subset: CD45RA-negative fraction. These receptors were collected from a man aged 18 to 30 in good health. Some clones in this sample may be carry-over from other donors' samples.

This chain uses TRBV30 with TRBJ2-7; D is tentatively TRBD1 or TRBD2 (5 bases each). V gave up 3 bases and J gave up 5 bases, with 11 bases separating them. CDR1 GTSNPN and CDR2 SVGIG come from the germline V gene (reference sequence). The CDR3 runs 12 residues. The CDR3 coding sequence is TGTGCCTGGAGGGGGGACGGTCACGAGCAGTACTTC. Encoded protein: CAWRGDGHEQYF.

This sequence joins TRBV28 and TRBJ1-5; D is undetermined. The CDR3 sequence is 12 residues long. V was pared by 5 bases and J by 5 bases, with 7 bases between. Germline-derived CDR1 and CDR2 are MDHEN and SYDVKM. The CDR3 is CASSDTHQPQHF. CDR3 bases: TGTGCCAGCAGTGATACTCATCAGCCCCAGCATTTT. Filled out from reference TRBV28 and TRBJ1-5, the complete variable domain reads DVKVTQSSRYLVKRTGEKVFLECVQDMDHENMFWYRQDPGLGLRLIYFSYDVKMKEKGDIPEGYSVSREKKERFSLILESASTNQTSMYLCASSDTHQPQHFGDGTRLSIL.

Concerning this clone itself: Other DNA variants within this sample encode the same CDR3. The genes are TRBV9 and TRBJ2-7, with 13 bases matching TRBD2. Losses at the gene ends were 3 bases for V and 3 bases for J; bases not matched to a gene: 3. The germline gives CDR1 SGDLS, CDR2 YYNGEE. The CDR3 runs 15 residues. The CDR3 DNA reads as TGTGCCAGCAGCGCGGGACTAGCGGGGAGCTACGAGCAGTACTTC. This encodes CASSAGLAGSYEQYF.

This rearrangement joins TRBV5-4 to TRBJ2-7; TRBD2 matches at 8 bases. The CDR3 runs to 15 residues. Per the germline V gene, CDR1 is SGHNT and CDR2 is YYREEE (reference sequence). V shed 4 bases and J 0 bases; nucleotides not matched to a gene: 6. The CDR3 is CASSKGLVTSYEQYF. In DNA form, the CDR3 reads TGTGCCAGCAGCAAGGGACTAGTGACCTCCTACGAGCAGTACTTC.

V and J are TRBV7-2 and TRBJ2-7; 10 bases fit TRBD2. Germline values: CDR1 SGHTA, CDR2 FQGNSA. V was clipped by 2 bases and J by 5 bases; unmatched bases: 12. The CDR3 extends over 17 amino acids. CDR3 bases: TGTGCCAGCAGCTTAAGGGGCTTTGGAGCGGGAGGGCACGAGCAGTACTTC. This gives the protein CASSLRGFGAGGHEQYF.

On this clone itself: This likely stems from a read error, as it lies one base from a far larger clone. The chain couples TRBV6-5 to TRBJ1-1; D unclear. V lost 0 bases and J lost 12, with 17 bases in between. The germline V gene has CDR1 MNHEY and CDR2 SVGAGI. The CDR3 runs 14 residues. The DNA for the CDR3 is TGTGCCAGCAGTTACTCTTTCAAACACGGCCGAACTTTCTTT. This sequence encodes CASSYSFKHGRTFF.

Note on this clone: A read error may explain this, as a much larger clone is one base away. Other DNA sequences in this specimen translate into the identical CDR3. This chain links TRBV7-9 with TRBJ1-1; D not resolved. Trimming took 3 bases from V and 1 from J, leaving 6 bases between them. There are 13 residues in the CDR3. Germline assignment: CDR1 SEHNR and CDR2 FQNEAQ (reference sequence). The CDR3 spells CASSFGGNTEAFF. CDR3 bases: TGTGCCAGCAGCTTTGGTGGGAACACTGAAGCTTTCTTT.

This chain uses TRBV6-6 with TRBJ1-1; possibly TRBD1 for D (6 bases). CDR3 length equals 14 residues. V was shortened by 2 bases and J by 1 base, with 8 bases between the two germline ends. Germline V gives CDR1 MNHNY, CDR2 SVGAGI (reference sequence). The CDR3 region is CASSYRTANTEAFF. As DNA, the CDR3 is TGTGCCAGCAGTTACAGGACAGCGAACACTGAAGCTTTCTTT.

V gene TRBV6-1 combines with J gene TRBJ2-3; weak D call: TRBD2 (8 bases). The CDR3 has 18 amino acids. Germline CDR1 is MNHNS and CDR2 is SASEGT. Trimming removed 2 bases from V and 6 bases from J, with 24 bases in between. As DNA, the CDR3 is TGTGCCAGCAGTGAACTAGGGGGCGCGGGAGGCTATGAGGATACGCAGTATTTT. Its translation is CASSELGGAGGYEDTQYF.

A remark on this clone: In the same sample, other DNA sequences code for this CDR3. The chain combines TRBV2 with TRBJ2-5; 7 positions agree with TRBD2. The CDR3 is made up of 13 amino acids. The trim removed 4 bases at V and 2 bases at J, leaving 1 base unmatched. Germline CDR1 and CDR2: SNHLY and FYNNEI. CDR3 sequence (DNA): TGTGCCAGCAGTGGGGGAGGGCAAGAGACCCAGTACTTC. As protein: CASSGGGQETQYF.

Concerning this clone itself: The same CDR3 can be traced to other DNA sequences in this sample. CDR3 nucleotide sequence: TGTGCCAGCAGCTTAGGATTAGACAATGAGCAGTTCTTC. This encodes CASSLGLDNEQFF. V and J are TRBV7-3 and TRBJ2-1; D not certain. The V gene lost 2 bases and the J gene lost 5 bases, with 7 bases spanning the gap. The CDR3 is 13 amino acids. Germline assignment: CDR1 SGHTA and CDR2 FQGTGA. Variable domain in full (rest from reference TRBV7-3 and TRBJ2-1): GAGVSQTPSNKVTEKGKYVELRCDPISGHTALYWYRQSLGQGPEFLIYFQGTGAADDSGLPNDRFFAVRPEGSVSTLKIQRTERGDSAVYLCASSLGLDNEQFFGPGTRLTVL.

V usage is TRBV7-2 and J usage is TRBJ1-3; weak D call: TRBD1 (5 bases). Germline CDR1 SGHTA, CDR2 FQGNSA. V lost 4 bases to trimming and J lost 8 bases, with 15 bases between them. CDR3 length: 14 residues. CDR3 nucleotides: TGTGCCAGCAGCTCACAAAAGGGGCGGGACACCATATATTTT. Residues: CASSSQKGRDTIYF.

This clone has a count of ten or more. The genes are TRBV7-9 and TRBJ2-3; the D is unclear. The CDR3 has 14 residues. V was shortened by 5 bases and J by 5 bases, with 14 bases between the two germline ends. Germline V gives CDR1 SEHNR, CDR2 FQNEAQ (reference sequence). CDR3 coding DNA: TGTGCCAGCAGCCTAGTCCGTGGAGTAGATACGCAGTATTTT. This translates into CASSLVRGVDTQYF.

In regard to this clone: Different DNA sequences within this sample yield the same CDR3. CDR3 DNA sequence: TGCGCCAGCAGCCTAGGACTAGACAATGAGCAGTTCTTC. Its protein product is CASSLGLDNEQFF. The rearrangement links TRBV5-1 to TRBJ2-1; 7 bases agree with TRBD2. The CDR3 sequence is 13 residues long. The V segment lost 4 bases and the J segment 5 bases; nucleotides outside the gene matches: 3. CDR1 is SGHRS, CDR2 YFSETQ, per germline.

To note about this clone: A read error may be the cause here, since a much bigger clone is one base away. Other DNA sequences in this specimen translate into the identical CDR3. V usage is TRBV18 and J usage is TRBJ1-2; D uncertain. V shed 6 bases and J shed 2 bases, with 10 bases lying between them. Germline lookup yields CDR1 KGHSH and CDR2 LQKENI. CDR3 length: 13 amino acids. CDR3 region: CASSPSWNYGYTF. The CDR3, as DNA: TGTGCCAGCTCGCCATCCTGGAACTATGGCTACACCTTC.

The sample holds a few counts of this clone. J is TRBJ1-1 and V is TRBV4-3, with D perhaps matching TRBD1 (5 bases). This CDR3 is 14 amino acids long. Trimming cost V 8 bases and J 4 bases, with 17 bases left between them. CDR1 and CDR2 from the germline V gene are LGHNA and YSLEER. The CDR3 DNA reads as TGCGCCAGCGGCTTGGGGGATTCGATCACTGAAGCTTTCTTT. Residues: CASGLGDSITEAFF.

The rearrangement links TRBV9 to TRBJ2-7, with 7 bases aligning to TRBD2. This CDR3 is 15 amino acids long. Germline V gene lookup returns CDR1 SGDLS and CDR2 YYNGEE. The V segment lost 4 bases and the J segment 4 bases; nucleotides outside the gene matches: 11. CDR3 region: CASSPLAGVVYEQYF. The DNA of the CDR3 is TGTGCCAGCAGCCCACTGGCGGGAGTAGTATACGAGCAGTACTTC.

In this sample, this clone turned up many times. V usage is TRBV5-4 and J usage is TRBJ2-3; TRBD2 aligns across 12 bases. There are 17 residues in the CDR3. Trimming cost V 4 bases and J 1 base; bases outside gene matches: 7. Germline V lookup: CDR1 SGHNT, CDR2 YYREEE (reference sequence). CDR3: CASSRTSGTARTDTQYF. The CDR3 bases are TGTGCCAGCAGCCGGACTAGCGGGACCGCTCGCACAGATACGCAGTATTTT.

Turning to this clone: Other nucleotide sequences from this sample produce the same CDR3. The rearrangement uses TRBV18 and TRBJ2-6; possibly TRBD1 or TRBD2 for D (5 bases each). CDR3 length: 15 residues. V dropped 3 bases and J dropped 0 bases, with 6 bases sitting between them. Germline CDR1 and CDR2: KGHSH and LQKENI. CDR3 in DNA: TGTGCCAGCTCACCGGGGACCTCTGGGGCCAACGTCCTGACTTTC. Its translation is CASSPGTSGANVLTF.